Here is one T cell receptor (beta chain) with its context. This clone was counted only a few times. There is no known antigen for this receptor. No quality values exist for individual bases; no much larger clone is one base distant. Deletion took 2 bases off V and 4 bases off J, with a span of 15 bases between the germline ends. From the germline V gene, CDR1 is MDHEN and CDR2 is SYDVKM. Measured from the cysteine to the phenylalanine, the CDR3 is 17 residues long. The entry retains the CDR3 DNA only, 51 bases that are in frame from base 1. Library preparation used the immunoSEQ multiplex PCR assay. Not all clones reach the TCRdb copy of this immuneACCESS table, which keeps in-frame sequences only. Checked studies attribute under half of the gap to unresolved V genes and leave the rest unexplained. The table for this sample lists hundreds of thousands of clones; around 85% of them were counted only once. The top ten clonotypes cover around 0.01% of the sample.

This sample is part of a study of shared T cell receptors in the human thymus (dated by TCRdb to about 2021). About the investigation overall: The study examined how the human thymus generates shared, self-reactive T-cell receptor alpha chains.

These same data were also listed under a study on human thymus T cells. Drawing on the second study: The donors were immunologically healthy infants in Finland who had open corrective cardiac surgery for congenital heart defects. Thymus tissue was collected as surgical resects that were removed during corrective cardiac surgery. Both the thymic and the peripheral blood repertoires appeared to show biased V and J gene segment usage. The related research found that thymic TCR repertoires overlapped highly between unrelated individuals. TCR alpha and beta repertoires from about 8 infant thymus samples and a few related peripheral blood samples were characterized in the study. The cohort included more than five male and two female infants, with donor ages spanning 7 to 244 days. Thymocytes were mechanically released from the tissue and were stored as pellets of 10-30 million cells at -70 degrees C. Genomic DNA was extracted from frozen cell pellets with a QIAsymphony instrument. Using the immunoSEQ multiplex PCR assay, the TCRB and TCRAD loci were amplified from a standardized quantity of quality-controlled genomic DNA. The V(D)J region was spanned by amplicons of a length sufficient to cover the CDR3 and to identify V and J genes. The amplicons were sequenced on an Illumina platform via the commercial immunoSEQ service. Primer bias and sequencing errors were corrected using previously described methods, and TCRAD and TCRB definitions followed the IMGT database. immunoSEQ Analyzer 3.0 and VDJTools were used for repertoire analysis, which covered basic statistics, V/J segment usage, diversity estimates, rarefaction and pairwise overlap. To estimate diversity, the Chao1, ChaoE, Efron-Thisted, Shannon and inverse Simpson indices were applied, and diversity was also estimated on datasets down-sampled to the smallest sample. For repertoire overlap, CDR3 nucleotide sequence, V gene and J gene had to match strictly, and clustering was done by Jaccard-based multidimensional scaling. On average, approximately 860,000 unique TCRB clonotypes were obtained from thymus samples, compared with about 84,000 from blood samples.

The chain couples TRBV28 to TRBJ1-6; the D region possibly corresponds to TRBD1 (6 bases align). The sample was thymocytes. The sequence was obtained from a girl under three years old with a congenital heart defect. Donor details come from another sample of the same person, matched by shared clones. CDR3 sequence: CASSLGGSGHYNSPLHF. The bases are TGTGCCAGCAGTTTAGGGGGATCGGGACATTATAATTCACCCCTCCACTTT.